The sequence of this TCR beta chain was determined in a study of blood T cell repertoires in COVID-19. In the study overall: Specimens from acute and convalescent COVID-19 originated in the United States, Italy and Spain. PBMCs, B-cell-depleted T cells, or T cells provided the cDNA or gDNA that made up the material.

This clone was counted a single time. There are 15 residues in the CDR3. The germline gives CDR1 SGHNT, CDR2 YENEEA. Trimming at V came to 1 base and at J to 6 bases, leaving 4 bases not matched to a gene. Authors' processing steps: Researchers report that nucleated cell counts were estimated from reference gene primer amplification. Sequencing was performed with immunoSEQ multiplex PCR; in TCRdb, only in-frame clones are kept and a portion is missing. V, J and clone size were drawn from that table, and D and trimming were deduced from the DNA. The sample lists 85,000 to 100,000 clones; around nine tenths were seen once.

The chain combines TRBV11-3 with TRBJ2-1; 9 nucleotides align to TRBD2. The sequenced material came from peripheral blood. This receptor was obtained from a man aged 60 to 75 with acute or convalescent COVID-19. CDR3 nucleotide sequence: TGTGCCAGCAGCTTAGGGACTAGCGTCACCAATGAGCAGTTCTTC. Its protein product is CASSLGTSVTNEQFF.